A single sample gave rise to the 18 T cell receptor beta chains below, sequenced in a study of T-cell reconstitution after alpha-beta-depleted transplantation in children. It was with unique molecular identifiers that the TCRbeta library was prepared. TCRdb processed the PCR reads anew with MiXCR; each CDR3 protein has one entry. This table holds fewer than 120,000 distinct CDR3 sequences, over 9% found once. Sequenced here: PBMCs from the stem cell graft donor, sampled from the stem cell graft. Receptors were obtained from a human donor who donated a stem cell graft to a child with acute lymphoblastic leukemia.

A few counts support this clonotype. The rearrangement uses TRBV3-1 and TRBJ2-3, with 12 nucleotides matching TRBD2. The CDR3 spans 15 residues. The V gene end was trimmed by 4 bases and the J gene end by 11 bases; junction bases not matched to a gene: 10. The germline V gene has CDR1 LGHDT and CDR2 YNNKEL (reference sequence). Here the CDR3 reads CASSPFRTSGVGQYF. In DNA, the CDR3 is TGTGCCAGCAGCCCCTTTCGGACTAGCGGGGTTGGGCAGTATTTT.

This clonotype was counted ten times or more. The CDR3 DNA is TGTGCCAGCAGCTCAGGGTTTAGCAATCAGCCCCAGCATTTT. Encoded protein: CASSSGFSNQPQHF. This rearrangement joins TRBV5-6 to TRBJ1-5, with D maybe TRBD1 (5 bases). Trimming pared 3 bases from V and 0 bases from J, leaving 7 bases between. The CDR3 totals 14 residues. Germline CDR1 and CDR2: SGHDT and YYEEEE.

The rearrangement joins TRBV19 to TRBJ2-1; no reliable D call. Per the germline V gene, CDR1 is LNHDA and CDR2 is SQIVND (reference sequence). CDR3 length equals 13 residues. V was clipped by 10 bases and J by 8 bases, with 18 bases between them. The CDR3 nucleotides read TGTGCCACGAGACGGAACACATTAGATGAGCAGTTCTTC. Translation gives CATRRNTLDEQFF.

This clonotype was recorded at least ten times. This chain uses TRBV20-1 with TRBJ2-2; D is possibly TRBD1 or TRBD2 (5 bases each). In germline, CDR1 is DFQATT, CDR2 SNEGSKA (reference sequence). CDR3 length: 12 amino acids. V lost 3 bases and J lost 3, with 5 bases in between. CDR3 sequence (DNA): TGCAGTGCTAGGGGGGACACCGGGGAGCTGTTTTTT. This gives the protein CSARGDTGELFF.

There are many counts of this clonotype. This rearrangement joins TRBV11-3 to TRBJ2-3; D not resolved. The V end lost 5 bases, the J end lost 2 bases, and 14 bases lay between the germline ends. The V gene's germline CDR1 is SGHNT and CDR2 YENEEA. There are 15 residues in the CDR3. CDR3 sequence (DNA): TGTGCCAGCAGCAGCCAGGCGTACTCCACAGATACGCAGTATTTT. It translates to CASSSQAYSTDTQYF. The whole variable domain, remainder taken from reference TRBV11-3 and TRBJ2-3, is EAGVVQSPRYKIIEKKQPVAFWCNPISGHNTLYWYLQNLGQGPELLIRYENEEAVDDSQLPKDRFSAERLKGVDSTLKIQPAELGDSAVYLCASSSQAYSTDTQYFGPGTRLTVL.

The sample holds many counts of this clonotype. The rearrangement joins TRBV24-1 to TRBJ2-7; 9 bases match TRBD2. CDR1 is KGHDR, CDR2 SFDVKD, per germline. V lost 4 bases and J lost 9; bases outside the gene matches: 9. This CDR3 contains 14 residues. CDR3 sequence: CATSDASGMSAQYF. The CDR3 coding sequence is TGTGCCACCAGTGACGCTAGCGGGATGTCTGCGCAGTACTTC.

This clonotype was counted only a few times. This chain's CDR3 is CATSTSFVVGEQTQYF. CDR3 sequence (DNA): TGTGCCACCAGCACCAGCTTTGTAGTAGGTGAACAGACCCAGTACTTC. V is TRBV15 and J is TRBJ2-5; no clear D gene. This CDR3 has 16 amino acids. V was cut by 4 bases and J by 6 bases, with 21 bases left in between. The germline CDR1 and CDR2 sequences are LNHNV and YYDKDF (reference sequence).

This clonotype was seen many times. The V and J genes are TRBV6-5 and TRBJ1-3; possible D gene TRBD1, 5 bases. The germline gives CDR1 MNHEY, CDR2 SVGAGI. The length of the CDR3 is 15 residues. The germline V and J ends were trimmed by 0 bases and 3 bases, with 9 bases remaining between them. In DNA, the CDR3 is TGTGCCAGCAGTTACTCGAAGGGACGTGGAAACACCATATATTTT. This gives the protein CASSYSKGRGNTIYF.

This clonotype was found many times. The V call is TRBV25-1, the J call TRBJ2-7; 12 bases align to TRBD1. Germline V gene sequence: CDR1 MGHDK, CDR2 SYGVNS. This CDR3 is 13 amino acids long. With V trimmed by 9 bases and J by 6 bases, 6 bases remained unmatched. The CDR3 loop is CASTGTGGSEQYF. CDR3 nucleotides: TGTGCCAGTACCGGGACAGGGGGCTCCGAGCAGTACTTC.

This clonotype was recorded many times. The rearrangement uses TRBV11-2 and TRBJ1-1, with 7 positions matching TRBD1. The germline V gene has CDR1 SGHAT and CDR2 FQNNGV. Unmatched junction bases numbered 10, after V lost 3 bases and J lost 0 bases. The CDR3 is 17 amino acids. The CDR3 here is CASSFDRTGRMNTEAFF. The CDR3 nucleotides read TGTGCCAGCAGCTTTGACAGGACAGGTCGGATGAACACTGAAGCTTTCTTT. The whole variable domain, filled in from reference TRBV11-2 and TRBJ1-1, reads EAGVAQSPRYKIIEKRQSVAFWCNPISGHATLYWYQQILGQGPKLLIQFQNNGVVDDSQLPKDRFSAERLKGVDSTLKIQPAKLEDSAVYLCASSFDRTGRMNTEAFFGQGTRLTVV.

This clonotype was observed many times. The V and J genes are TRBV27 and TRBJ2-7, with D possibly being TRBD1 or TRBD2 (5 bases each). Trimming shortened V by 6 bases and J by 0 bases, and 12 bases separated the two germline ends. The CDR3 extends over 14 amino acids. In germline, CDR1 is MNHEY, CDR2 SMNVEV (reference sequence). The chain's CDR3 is CASSQGTSSYEQYF. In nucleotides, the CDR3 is TGTGCCAGCAGCCAAGGGACCTCCTCCTACGAGCAGTACTTC.

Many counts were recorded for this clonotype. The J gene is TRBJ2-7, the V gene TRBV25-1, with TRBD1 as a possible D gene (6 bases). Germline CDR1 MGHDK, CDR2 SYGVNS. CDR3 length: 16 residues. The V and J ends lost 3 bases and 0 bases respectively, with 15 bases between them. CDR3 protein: CASSDSAGVSSYEQYF. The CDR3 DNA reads TGTGCCAGCAGTGACTCCGCAGGGGTAAGCTCCTACGAGCAGTACTTC.

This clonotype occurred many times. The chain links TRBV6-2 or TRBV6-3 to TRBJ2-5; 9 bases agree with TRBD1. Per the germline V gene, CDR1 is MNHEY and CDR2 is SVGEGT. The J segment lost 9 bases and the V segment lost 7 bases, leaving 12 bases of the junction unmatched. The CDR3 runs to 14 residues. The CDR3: CASKSTGQGMAQYF. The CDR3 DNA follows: TGTGCCAGCAAATCCACGGGACAGGGAATGGCCCAGTACTTC.

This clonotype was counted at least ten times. CDR3 region: CASSGTRETQYF. For the CDR3, the DNA is TGTGCCAGCAGTGGGACGCGGGAGACCCAGTACTTC. The chain is built from TRBV6-5 and TRBJ2-5; the D call may be TRBD1 or TRBD2 (5 bases each). Germline values: CDR1 MNHEY, CDR2 SVGAGI. This CDR3 spans 12 amino acids. V lost 5 bases to trimming and J lost 5 bases, with 9 bases between them.

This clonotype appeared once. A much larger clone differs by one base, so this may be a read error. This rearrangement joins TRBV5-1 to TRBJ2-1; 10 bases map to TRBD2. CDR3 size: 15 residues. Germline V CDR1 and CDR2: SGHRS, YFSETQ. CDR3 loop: CASSFGLAGDHERFF. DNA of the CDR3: TGCGCCAGCAGCTTTGGGCTAGCGGGAGACCATGAGCGGTTCTTC.

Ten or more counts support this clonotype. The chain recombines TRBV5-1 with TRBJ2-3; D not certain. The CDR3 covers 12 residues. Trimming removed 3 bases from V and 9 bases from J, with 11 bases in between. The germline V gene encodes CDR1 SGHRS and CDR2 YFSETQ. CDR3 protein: CASSSLVGTQYF. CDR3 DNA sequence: TGCGCCAGCAGCTCTCTGGTCGGGACGCAGTATTTT. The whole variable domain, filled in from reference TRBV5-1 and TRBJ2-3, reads KAGVTQTPRYLIKTRGQQVTLSCSPISGHRSVSWYQQTPGQGLQFLFEYFSETQRNKGNFPGRFSGRQFSNSRSEMNVSTLELGDSALYLCASSSLVGTQYFGPGTRLTVL.

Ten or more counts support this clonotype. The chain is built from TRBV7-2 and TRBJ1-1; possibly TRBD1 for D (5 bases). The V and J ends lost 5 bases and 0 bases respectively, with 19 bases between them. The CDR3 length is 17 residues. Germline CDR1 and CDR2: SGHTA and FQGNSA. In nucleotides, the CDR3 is TGTGCCAGCAGCCTCCCAGAGAAAGGGGCGATGAACACTGAAGCTTTCTTT. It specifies CASSLPEKGAMNTEAFF.

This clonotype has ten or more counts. The DNA for the CDR3 is TGTGCCAGCAGTGGGACAGAAAAATATAGCAATCAGCCCCAGCATTTT. Protein sequence: CASSGTEKYSNQPQHF. This chain uses TRBV12-3 or TRBV12-4 with TRBJ1-5; 7 bases are a match to TRBD1. After removal of 5 bases from V and 0 bases from J, the junction contained 7 bases not matched to a gene. The CDR3 is made up of 16 amino acids.